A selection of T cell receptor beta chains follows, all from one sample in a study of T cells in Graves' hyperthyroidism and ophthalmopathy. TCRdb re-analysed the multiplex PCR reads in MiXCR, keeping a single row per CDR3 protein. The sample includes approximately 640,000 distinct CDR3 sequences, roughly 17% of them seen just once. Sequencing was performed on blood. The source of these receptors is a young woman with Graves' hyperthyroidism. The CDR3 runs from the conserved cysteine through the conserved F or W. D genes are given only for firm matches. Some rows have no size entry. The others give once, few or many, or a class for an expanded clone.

cdr3_nt: TGTGCCAGCATATACAGGGGTTACGAGCAGTACTTC; cdr3_aa: CASIYRGYEQYF; v_call: TRBV2; j_call: TRBJ2-7; clone_size: many; d_call: TRBD1
cdr3_nt: TGTGCCAGCAGTGGTAGCGGAACCACTTCCTACAATGAGCAGTTCTTC; cdr3_aa: CASSGSGTTSYNEQFF; v_call: TRBV25-1; j_call: TRBJ2-1; clone_size: few; d_call: -
cdr3_nt: TGTGCCAGCTCACCACGGGAGAACAGACGGGAAGAGACCCAGTACTTC; cdr3_aa: CASSPRENRREETQYF; v_call: TRBV18; j_call: TRBJ2-5; clone_size: many; d_call: -
cdr3_nt: TGTGCCAGCAGGGGGGTTAACTATGGCTACACCTTC; cdr3_aa: CASRGVNYGYTF; v_call: TRBV2; j_call: TRBJ1-2; clone_size: many; d_call: -
cdr3_nt: TGCGCCAGCAGCGGCCAGGGGGCCTCAGATACGCAGTATTTT; cdr3_aa: CASSGQGASDTQYF; v_call: TRBV5-1; j_call: TRBJ2-3; clone_size: -; d_call: TRBD1
cdr3_nt: TGTGCCAGCAGGAGCGGGAGGGCCAATATATTCGACACCGGGGAGCTGTTTTTT; cdr3_aa: CASRSGRANIFDTGELFF; v_call: TRBV2; j_call: TRBJ2-2; clone_size: many; d_call: TRBD2
cdr3_nt: TGTGCCAGCAGCTTGGGCTCCGAGGGGGGCGAGCAGTACTTC; cdr3_aa: CASSLGSEGGEQYF; v_call: TRBV5-4; j_call: TRBJ2-7; clone_size: -; d_call: -
cdr3_nt: TGCAGTGCTAGAGGAGGGACCGCCGTCGACACCATATATTTT; cdr3_aa: CSARGGTAVDTIYF; v_call: TRBV20-1; j_call: TRBJ1-3; clone_size: -; d_call: -
cdr3_nt: TGTGCCAGCAGTTCTAACTCCGCCTACGAGCAGTACTTC; cdr3_aa: CASSSNSAYEQYF; v_call: TRBV7-9; j_call: TRBJ2-7; clone_size: many; d_call: -
cdr3_nt: TGTGCCAGCGGAATTGTGGCGAGAAGCGGGGAGCTGTTTTTT; cdr3_aa: CASGIVARSGELFF; v_call: TRBV28; j_call: TRBJ2-2; clone_size: few; d_call: -
cdr3_nt: TGTGCCAGCAGATTTGCGGGGGAGGAGCAGTACTTC; cdr3_aa: CASRFAGEEQYF; v_call: TRBV7-8; j_call: TRBJ2-7; clone_size: few; d_call: TRBD2
cdr3_nt: TGCAGTGCTAGAGCAGGGACCATAGGGACCTATGGCTACACCTTC; cdr3_aa: CSARAGTIGTYGYTF; v_call: TRBV20-1; j_call: TRBJ1-2; clone_size: -; d_call: -
cdr3_nt: TGTGCCAGCAGCTTAGCGATCCGGGCGCAGCCCCAGCATTTT; cdr3_aa: CASSLAIRAQPQHF; v_call: TRBV7-2; j_call: TRBJ1-5; clone_size: many; d_call: -
cdr3_nt: TGTGCCAGCAGTTACAGGGACCCAGATACGCAGTATTTT; cdr3_aa: CASSYRDPDTQYF; v_call: TRBV6-2/TRBV6-3; j_call: TRBJ2-3; clone_size: many; d_call: -
cdr3_nt: TGTGCCAGATTGCAGGGGCCTGAGCAGTTCTTC; cdr3_aa: CARLQGPEQFF; v_call: TRBV2; j_call: TRBJ2-1; clone_size: few; d_call: -